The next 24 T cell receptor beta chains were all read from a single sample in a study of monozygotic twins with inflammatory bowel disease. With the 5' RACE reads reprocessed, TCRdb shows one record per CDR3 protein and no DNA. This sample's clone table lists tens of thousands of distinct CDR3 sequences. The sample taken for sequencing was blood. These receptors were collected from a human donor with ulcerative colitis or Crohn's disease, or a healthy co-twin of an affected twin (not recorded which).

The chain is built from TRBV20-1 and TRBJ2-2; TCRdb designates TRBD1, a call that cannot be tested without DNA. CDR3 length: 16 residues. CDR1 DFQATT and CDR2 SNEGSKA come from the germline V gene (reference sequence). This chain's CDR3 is CSARGPPEENTGELFF.

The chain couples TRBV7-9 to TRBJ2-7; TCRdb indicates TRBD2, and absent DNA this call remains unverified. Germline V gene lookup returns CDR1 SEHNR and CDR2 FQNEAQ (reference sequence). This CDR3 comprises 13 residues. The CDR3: CASSLVNPGKQYF.

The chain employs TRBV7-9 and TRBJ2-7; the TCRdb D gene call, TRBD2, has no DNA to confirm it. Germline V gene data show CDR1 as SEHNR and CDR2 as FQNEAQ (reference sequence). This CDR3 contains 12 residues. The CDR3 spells CASSRDYGEQYF.

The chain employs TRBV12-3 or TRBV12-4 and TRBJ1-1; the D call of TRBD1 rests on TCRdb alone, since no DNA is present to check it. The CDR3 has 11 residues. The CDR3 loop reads CASRGQGVAFF.

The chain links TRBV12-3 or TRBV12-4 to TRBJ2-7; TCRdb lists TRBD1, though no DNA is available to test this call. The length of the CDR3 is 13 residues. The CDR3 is CASSLTRRGEQYF.

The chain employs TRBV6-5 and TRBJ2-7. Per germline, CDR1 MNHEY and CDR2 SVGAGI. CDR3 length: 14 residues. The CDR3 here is CASSYSYSTYEQYF.

The CDR3 spells CSAKGGAGTGELFF. The rearrangement joins TRBV20-1 to TRBJ2-2; TCRdb indicates TRBD1, and absent DNA this call remains unverified. This CDR3 contains 14 residues. Germline V gene sequence: CDR1 DFQATT, CDR2 SNEGSKA (reference sequence).

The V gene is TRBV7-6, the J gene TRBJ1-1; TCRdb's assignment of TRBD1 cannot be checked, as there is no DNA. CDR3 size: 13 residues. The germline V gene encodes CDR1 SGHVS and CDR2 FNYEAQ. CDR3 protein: CASSLETGSEAFF.

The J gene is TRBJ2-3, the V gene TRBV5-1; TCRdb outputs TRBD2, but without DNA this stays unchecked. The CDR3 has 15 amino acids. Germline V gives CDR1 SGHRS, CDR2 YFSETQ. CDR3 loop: CASYVGGGITDTQYF. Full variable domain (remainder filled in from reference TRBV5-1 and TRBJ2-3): KAGVTQTPRYLIKTRGQQVTLSCSPISGHRSVSWYQQTPGQGLQFLFEYFSETQRNKGNFPGRFSGRQFSNSRSEMNVSTLELGDSALYLCASYVGGGITDTQYFGPGTRLTVL.

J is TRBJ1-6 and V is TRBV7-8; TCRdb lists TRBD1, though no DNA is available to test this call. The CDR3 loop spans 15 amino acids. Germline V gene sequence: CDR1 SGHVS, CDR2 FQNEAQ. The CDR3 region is CASSADTGGNSPLHF.

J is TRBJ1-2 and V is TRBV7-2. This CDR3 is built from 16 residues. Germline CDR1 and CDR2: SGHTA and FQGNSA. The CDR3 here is CASSFYGDIASRGYTF.

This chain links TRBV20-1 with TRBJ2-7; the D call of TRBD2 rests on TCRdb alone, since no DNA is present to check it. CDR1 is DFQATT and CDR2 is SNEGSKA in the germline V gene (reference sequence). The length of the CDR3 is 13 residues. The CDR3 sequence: CSGDTGPKTEQYF.

The CDR3: CASSSGSGQDIYSNQPQHF. V and J are TRBV28 and TRBJ1-5; TCRdb calls TRBD1, which cannot be checked without DNA. The germline gives CDR1 MDHEN, CDR2 SYDVKM. The CDR3 covers 19 residues. Drawing the rest from reference TRBV28 and TRBJ1-5, the complete variable domain is DVKVTQSSRYLVKRTGEKVFLECVQDMDHENMFWYRQDPGLGLRLIYFSYDVKMKEKGDIPEGYSVSREKKERFSLILESASTNQTSMYLCASSSGSGQDIYSNQPQHFGDGTRLSIL.

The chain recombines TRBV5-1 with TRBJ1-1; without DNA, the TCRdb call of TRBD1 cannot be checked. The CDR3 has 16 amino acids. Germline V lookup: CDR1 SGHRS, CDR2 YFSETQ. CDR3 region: CASSLGTPGHYTEAFF.

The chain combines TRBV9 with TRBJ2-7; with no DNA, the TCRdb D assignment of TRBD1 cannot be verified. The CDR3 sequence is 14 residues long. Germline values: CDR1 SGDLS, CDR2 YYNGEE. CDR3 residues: CASSVTGGSYEQYF.

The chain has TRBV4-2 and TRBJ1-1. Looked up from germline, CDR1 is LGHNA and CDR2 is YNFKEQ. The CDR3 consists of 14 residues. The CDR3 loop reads CASSLGRLNTEAFF.

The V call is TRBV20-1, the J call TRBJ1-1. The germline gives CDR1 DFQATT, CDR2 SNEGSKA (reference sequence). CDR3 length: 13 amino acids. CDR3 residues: CSARDALNTEAFF.

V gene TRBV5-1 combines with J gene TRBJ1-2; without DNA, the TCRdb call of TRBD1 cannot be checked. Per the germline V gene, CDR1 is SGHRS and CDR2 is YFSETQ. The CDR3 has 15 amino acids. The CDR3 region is CASSLTGGGSYGYTF.

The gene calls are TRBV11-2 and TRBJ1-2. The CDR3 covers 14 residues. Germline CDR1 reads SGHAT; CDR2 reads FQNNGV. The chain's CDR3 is CASGRASNNYGYTF.

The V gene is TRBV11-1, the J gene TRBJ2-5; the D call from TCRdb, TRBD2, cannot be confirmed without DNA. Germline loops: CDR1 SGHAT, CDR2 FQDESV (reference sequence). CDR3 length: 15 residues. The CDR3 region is CASSPERTRGETQYF.

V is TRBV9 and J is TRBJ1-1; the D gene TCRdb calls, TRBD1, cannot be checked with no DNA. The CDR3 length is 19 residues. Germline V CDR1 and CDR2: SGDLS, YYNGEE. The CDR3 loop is CASSVDPTRNRGRNTEAFF.

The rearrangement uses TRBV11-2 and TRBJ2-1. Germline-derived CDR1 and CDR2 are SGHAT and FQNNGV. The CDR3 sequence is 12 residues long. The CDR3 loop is CASSLDWNEQFF.

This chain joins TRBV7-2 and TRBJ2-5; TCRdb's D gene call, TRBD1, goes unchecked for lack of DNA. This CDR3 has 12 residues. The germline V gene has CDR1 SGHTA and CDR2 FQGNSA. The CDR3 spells CASSFARDAQYF.

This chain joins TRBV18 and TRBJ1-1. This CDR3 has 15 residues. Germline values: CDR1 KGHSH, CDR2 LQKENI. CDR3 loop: CASSPPSVRNTEAFF.